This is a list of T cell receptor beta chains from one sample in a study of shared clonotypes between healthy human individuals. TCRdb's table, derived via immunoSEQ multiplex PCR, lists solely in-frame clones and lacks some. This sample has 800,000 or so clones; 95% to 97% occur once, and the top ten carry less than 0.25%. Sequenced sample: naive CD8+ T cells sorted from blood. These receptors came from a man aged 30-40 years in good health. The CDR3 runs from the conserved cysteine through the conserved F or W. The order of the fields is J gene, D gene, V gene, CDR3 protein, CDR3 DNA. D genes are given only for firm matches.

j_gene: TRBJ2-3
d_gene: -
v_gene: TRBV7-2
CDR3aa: CASSFPGLLEGDTQYF
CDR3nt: TGTGCCAGCAGCTTTCCCGGGCTCCTTGAGGGAGATACGCAGTATTTT

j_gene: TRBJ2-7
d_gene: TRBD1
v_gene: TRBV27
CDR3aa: CASSLPGQGYDEQYF
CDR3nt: TGTGCCAGCAGTTTGCCGGGACAGGGTTATGACGAGCAGTACTTC

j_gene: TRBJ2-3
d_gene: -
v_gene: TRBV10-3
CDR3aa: CAISAIADRPDTQYF
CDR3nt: TGTGCCATCAGTGCGATAGCGGATAGGCCAGATACGCAGTATTTT

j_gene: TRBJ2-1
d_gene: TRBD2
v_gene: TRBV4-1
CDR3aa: CASSQALAGARNEQFF
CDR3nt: TGCGCCAGCAGCCAAGCTCTAGCGGGAGCACGTAATGAGCAGTTCTTC

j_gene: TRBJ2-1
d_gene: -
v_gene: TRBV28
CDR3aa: CASSPEWGQFF
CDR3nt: TGTGCCAGCAGTCCAGAGTGGGGGCAGTTCTTC

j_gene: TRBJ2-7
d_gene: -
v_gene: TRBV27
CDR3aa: CASSRRGDEQYF
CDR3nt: TGTGCCAGCAGCCGCAGGGGCGACGAGCAGTACTTC

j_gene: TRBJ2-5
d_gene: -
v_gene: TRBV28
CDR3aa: CASSPLLLREETQYF
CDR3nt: TGTGCCAGCAGTCCCCTATTGTTACGAGAGGAGACCCAGTACTTC

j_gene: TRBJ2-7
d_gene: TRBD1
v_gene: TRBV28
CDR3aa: CASRGGTGVHEQYF
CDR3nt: TGTGCCAGCAGGGGCGGGACAGGGGTCCACGAGCAGTACTTC

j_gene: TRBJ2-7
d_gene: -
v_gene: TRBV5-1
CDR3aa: CASSPAGRASLFDYEQYF
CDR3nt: TGCGCCAGCAGCCCGGCCGGCAGGGCCTCTCTGTTCGACTACGAGCAGTACTTC

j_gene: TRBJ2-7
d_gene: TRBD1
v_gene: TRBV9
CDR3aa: CASSPGTGAEQYF
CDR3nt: TGTGCCAGCAGCCCCGGGACAGGGGCCGAGCAGTACTTC

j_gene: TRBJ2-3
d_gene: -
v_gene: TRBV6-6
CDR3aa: CASSYPPRRQDTQYF
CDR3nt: TGTGCCAGCAGTTACCCCCCTAGACGGCAGGATACGCAGTATTTT

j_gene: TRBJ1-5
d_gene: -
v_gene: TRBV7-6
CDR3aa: CASSLGSFDQPQHF
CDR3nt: TGTGCCAGCAGCTTAGGTTCGTTCGATCAGCCCCAGCATTTT

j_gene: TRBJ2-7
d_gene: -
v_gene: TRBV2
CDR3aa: CASSNRVTYEQYF
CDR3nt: TGTGCCAGCAGTAACAGGGTAACCTACGAGCAGTACTTC

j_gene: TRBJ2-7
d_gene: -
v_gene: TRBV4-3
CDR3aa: CASSQEWGASYEQYF
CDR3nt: TGCGCCAGCAGCCAAGAGTGGGGGGCCTCCTACGAGCAGTACTTC

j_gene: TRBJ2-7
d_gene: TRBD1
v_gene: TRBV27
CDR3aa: CASSTTGWEQYF
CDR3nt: TGTGCCAGCAGTACGACAGGGTGGGAGCAGTACTTC

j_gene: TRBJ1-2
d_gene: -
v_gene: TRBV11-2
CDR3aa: CASSPPGANYGYTF
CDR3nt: TGTGCCAGCAGCCCCCCCGGTGCTAACTATGGCTACACCTTC

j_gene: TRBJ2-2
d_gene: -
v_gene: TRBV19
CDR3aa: CASKWDFNSHTGELFF
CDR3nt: TGTGCCAGCAAATGGGATTTTAACAGTCACACCGGGGAGCTGTTTTTT

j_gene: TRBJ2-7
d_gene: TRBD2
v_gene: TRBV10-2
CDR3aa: CASSGGASGYEQYF
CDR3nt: TGCGCCAGCAGTGGTGGCGCTAGCGGTTACGAGCAGTACTTC

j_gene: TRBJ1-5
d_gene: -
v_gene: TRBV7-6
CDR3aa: CASSLGENQPQHF
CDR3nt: TGTGCCAGCAGCTTAGGAGAAAATCAGCCCCAGCATTTT

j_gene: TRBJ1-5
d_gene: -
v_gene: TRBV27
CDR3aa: CASSPGTLRNQPQHF
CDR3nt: TGTGCCAGCAGTCCCGGGACACTCCGGAATCAGCCCCAGCATTTT

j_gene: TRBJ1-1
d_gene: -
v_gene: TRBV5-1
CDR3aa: CASSLGDSGNTEAFF
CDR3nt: TGCGCCAGCAGCTTGGGAGACAGCGGGAACACTGAAGCTTTCTTT